This record looks at one T cell receptor beta chain sequence and its context. As yet, its antigen is unknown. Authors of the study amplified TCR beta CDR3 regions from RNA transcripts. The primer set for the first-round RT-PCR of the TCR CDR3 was HTBI. TCRdb reprocessed the multiplex PCR reads with MiXCR, giving one entry per CDR3 protein. Of about 250,000 distinct CDR3 sequences listed, about 20% were seen once; the top ten hold about 60%. CDR1 DFQATT and CDR2 SNEGSKA come from the germline V gene (reference sequence). This CDR3 has 17 residues. V lost 0 bases and J lost 8; bases outside the gene matches: 16. Uncontrolled infection, other autoimmune disease, pregnancy or lactation excluded patients. The data are from a study of T cells in Graves' hyperthyroidism and ophthalmopathy. Points from the study as a whole: Through a model of 13 V-J features, ophthalmopathy was separated from stable hyperthyroidism. Clonotypes that were expanded in thyroid above 0.001 mostly appeared in blood too.

The sequence came from a man between 25 and 39 years old with Graves' ophthalmopathy. The rearrangement joins TRBV20-1 to TRBJ2-1; 7 positions agree with TRBD2. The sample was blood. The CDR3 protein is CSARDRLRGIKVYEQFF. CDR3 nucleotide sequence: TGCAGTGCTAGAGACCGGTTGCGGGGGATAAAGGTCTATGAGCAGTTCTTC.